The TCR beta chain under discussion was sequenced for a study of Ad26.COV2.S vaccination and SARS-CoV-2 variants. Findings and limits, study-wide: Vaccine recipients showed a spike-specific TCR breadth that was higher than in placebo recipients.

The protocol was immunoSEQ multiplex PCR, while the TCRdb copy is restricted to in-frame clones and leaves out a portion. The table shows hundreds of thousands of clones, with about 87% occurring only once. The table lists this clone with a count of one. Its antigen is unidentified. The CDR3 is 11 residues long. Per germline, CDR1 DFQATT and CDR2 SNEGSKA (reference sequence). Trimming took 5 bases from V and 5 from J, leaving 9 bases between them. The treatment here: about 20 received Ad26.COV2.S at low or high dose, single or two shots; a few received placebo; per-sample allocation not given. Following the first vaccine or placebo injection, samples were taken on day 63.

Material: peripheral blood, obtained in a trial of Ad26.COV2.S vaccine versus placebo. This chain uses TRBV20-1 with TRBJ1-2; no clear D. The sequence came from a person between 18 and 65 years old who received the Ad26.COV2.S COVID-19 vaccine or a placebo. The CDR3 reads CSARTDYGYTF. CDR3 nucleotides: TGCAGTGCTCGGACGGATTATGGCTACACCTTC.